These 30 T cell receptor beta chains came from one sample sequenced in a study of Graves' ophthalmopathy and Graves' hyperthyroidism. TCR beta CDR3 regions were amplified from RNA transcripts. First-round RT-PCR relied on HTBI primers, and a second-round multiplex PCR came next. TCRdb used MiXCR to reprocess the multiplex PCR reads, holding one entry per CDR3 protein. The data hold about 740,000 distinct CDR3 sequences, with roughly 40% observed a single time. Sequenced input: peripheral blood. All receptors derive from an adult man with Graves' ophthalmopathy.

The rearrangement uses TRBV19 and TRBJ1-5, with D maybe TRBD1 (5 bases). V dropped 1 base and J dropped 2 bases, with 12 bases sitting between them. The length of the CDR3 is 16 residues. Germline-derived CDR1 and CDR2 are LNHDA and SQIVND (reference sequence). The chain's CDR3 is CASSIGGGGGNQPQHF. The CDR3, as DNA: TGTGCCAGTAGTATAGGGGGCGGGGGGGGCAATCAGCCCCAGCATTTT.

J is TRBJ2-7 and V is TRBV11-2; no reliable D call. CDR3 length equals 13 residues. The V end was cut by 6 bases, the J end by 2 bases, with 11 bases between. Germline V gene lookup returns CDR1 SGHAT and CDR2 FQNNGV. CDR3 sequence: CASSSIRAYEQYF. The CDR3 DNA sequence: TGTGCCAGCAGTTCTATTCGTGCCTACGAGCAGTACTTC.

This clonotype occurred many times. The chain uses TRBV7-9 and TRBJ2-5; 7 bases match TRBD2. This CDR3 is built from 14 residues. The V gene's germline CDR1 is SEHNR and CDR2 FQNEAQ (reference sequence). Germline trimming cut 3 bases from V and 2 bases from J; bases unmatched to any gene: 3. This chain's CDR3 is CASSFGLVQETQYF. The CDR3 DNA reads TGTGCCAGCAGCTTCGGACTAGTTCAAGAGACCCAGTACTTC.

This clonotype was counted many times. The J gene is TRBJ1-2, the V gene TRBV20-1; D not certain. V was clipped by 4 bases and J by 5 bases, with 17 bases between them. The length of the CDR3 is 14 residues. Germline V gene lookup returns CDR1 DFQATT and CDR2 SNEGSKA (reference sequence). This CDR3 is CSAIIAGISYGYTF. In DNA form, the CDR3 reads TGCAGTGCTATCATCGCCGGTATTAGTTATGGCTACACCTTC.

This clonotype was observed at least ten times. The CDR3 DNA reads as TGTGCCAGCAGTGTAGCGTACCAAGAGACCCAGTACTTC. Protein: CASSVAYQETQYF. The rearrangement links TRBV2 to TRBJ2-5; TRBD2 is a possible D gene (5 bases). The CDR3 loop spans 13 amino acids. Trimming removed 4 bases from V and 0 bases from J, with 6 bases in between. CDR1 SNHLY and CDR2 FYNNEI come from the germline V gene.

The V call is TRBV19, the J call TRBJ1-3, with 9 bases that match TRBD1. CDR3 length: 16 residues. CDR1 LNHDA and CDR2 SQIVND come from the germline V gene (reference sequence). With 7 bases clipped from V and 0 bases from J, the junction kept 7 bases outside the gene matches. DNA of the CDR3: TGTGCCAGTATGGACAGGGGCGCACCCTCTGGAAACACCATATATTTT. It specifies CASMDRGAPSGNTIYF.

The chain joins TRBV10-1 to TRBJ1-6, with TRBD1 matching 7 bases. With V trimmed by 6 bases and J by 11 bases, 16 bases remained unmatched. Looked up from germline, CDR1 is WNHNN and CDR2 is SYGVQD (reference sequence). The CDR3 has 16 residues. CDR3 protein: CASRVTIRDSITPLHF. CDR3 bases: TGCGCCAGCAGGGTTACGATCAGGGACAGTATTACACCCCTCCACTTT.

This clonotype has a count of ten or more. V is TRBV20-1 and J is TRBJ1-1; tentative D call: TRBD1 (6 bases). V was clipped by 3 bases and J by 6 bases, with 11 bases between them. The length of the CDR3 is 12 residues. Germline assignment: CDR1 DFQATT and CDR2 SNEGSKA (reference sequence). The CDR3 region is CSASEGDAEAFF. The CDR3, as DNA: TGCAGTGCTAGCGAGGGGGACGCTGAAGCTTTCTTT.

This clonotype appeared a few times. The V and J genes are TRBV4-3 and TRBJ2-5, with TRBD1 matching over 7 bases. This CDR3 is 16 amino acids long. V trimming: 0 bases; J trimming: 5 bases; junction bases outside the gene matches: 9. The V gene's germline CDR1 is LGHNA and CDR2 YSLEER. The CDR3 nucleotides are TGCGCCAGCAGCCAAGAATGGCAGGGGGTCCGGGAGACCCAGTACTTC. Translating it yields CASSQEWQGVRETQYF.

On this clonotype: This may come from a read error, since a much larger clone is one base off. The rearrangement joins TRBV2 to TRBJ1-5, with D tentatively TRBD1 (5 bases). The CDR3 length is 14 residues. Germline V gene data show CDR1 as SNHLY and CDR2 as FYNNEI. CDR3 DNA sequence: TGTACCAGCAGGGCGGGTGTGACTTATCAGCCCCAGCATTTT. Protein sequence: CTSRAGVTYQPQHF.

This clonotype showed up just a few times. The chain is built from TRBV7-2 and TRBJ2-7; TRBD2 matches at 9 bases. Germline-derived CDR1 and CDR2 are SGHTA and FQGNSA. V lost 5 bases, J lost 2 bases, and 7 bases stayed unmatched. This CDR3 region has 15 residues. CDR3 bases: TGTGCCAGCAGCCCCGGGGTAGCGGGAGCCTACGAGCAGTACTTC. Translated: CASSPGVAGAYEQYF.

This clonotype has just a few counts. The chain links TRBV7-9 to TRBJ2-7; perhaps TRBD2 as D (5 bases). The germline V gene encodes CDR1 SEHNR and CDR2 FQNEAQ (reference sequence). The CDR3 is made up of 15 amino acids. V was pared by 1 base and J by 6 bases, with 16 bases between. CDR3 loop: CASSLVSGWLSEQYF. CDR3 nucleotides: TGTGCCAGCAGCTTAGTGAGCGGATGGCTGTCCGAGCAGTACTTC.

Comment on this clonotype: Likely a read error: the CDR3 ends without its conserved phenylalanine or tryptophan. No DNA is shown, since the ends of the CDR3 on it are uncertain; the CDR3 is the one TCRdb lists. The chain couples TRBV29-1 to TRBJ1-6; the D call TRBD1 from the table was never checked on the DNA. The CDR3 is 9 amino acids long, termini counted. Germline V lookup: CDR1 SQVTM, CDR2 ANQGSEA. CDR3 in amino acids: CSAAGDPNY.

The chain combines TRBV7-9 with TRBJ2-2, with D possibly matching TRBD2 (6 bases). The V gene's germline CDR1 is SEHNR and CDR2 FQNEAQ (reference sequence). V gave up 5 bases and J gave up 4 bases, with 14 bases separating them. CDR3 length equals 15 residues. The chain's CDR3 is CASSPSPAGTGELFF. For the CDR3, the DNA is TGTGCCAGCAGCCCCTCACCAGCGGGCACCGGGGAGCTGTTTTTT.

As concerns this clonotype: A read error may produce the germline difference seen at one junction end. The rearrangement links TRBV7-9 to TRBJ2-5; 8 bases line up with TRBD1. Germline V CDR1 and CDR2: SEHNR, FQNEAQ (reference sequence). This CDR3 contains 18 residues. CDR3 loop: CASSQLLAGGYRRETQYF. The CDR3 DNA reads as TGCGCCAGCAGCCAACTCCTAGCAGGGGGCTACCGAAGGGAGACCCAGTACTTC.

This clonotype was seen many times. This sequence joins TRBV29-1 and TRBJ2-7; the D gene is possibly TRBD1 (6 bases). The CDR3 is made up of 14 amino acids. Per the germline V gene, CDR1 is SQVTM and CDR2 is ANQGSEA. Trimming cost V 7 bases and J 7 bases, with 23 bases left between them. The CDR3 loop is CSAGRDIGRGEQYF. Written as DNA, the CDR3 is TGCAGCGCTGGTCGGGACATAGGGCGTGGAGAGCAGTACTTC.

This clonotype was observed at least ten times. At one boundary the junction diverges from the germline segment, which might be a read error. This chain connects TRBV2 to TRBJ1-6, with a possible D match to TRBD1 (6 bases). CDR3 length: 15 residues. CDR1 SNHLY and CDR2 FYNNEI come from the germline V gene. CDR3 sequence: CASTIDRSFNSPLHF. The CDR3 bases are TGTGCCAGCACCATTGACAGGTCCTTTAATTCACCCCTCCACTTT.

This clonotype was observed at least ten times. One end of the junction fails to match germline, which may point to a read error. The J gene is TRBJ2-6, the V gene TRBV10-3; D is perhaps TRBD1 or TRBD2 (5 bases each). Looked up from germline, CDR1 is ENHRY and CDR2 is SYGVKD. This CDR3 contains 15 residues. The CDR3 DNA is TGTGCCAGCAGTGGGACGGTCTCTGGGGCCAACGTCCTGACTTTC. Protein product: CASSGTVSGANVLTF.

This clonotype was observed a handful of times. This chain uses TRBV20-1 with TRBJ1-2, with D possibly matching TRBD1 (5 bases). The germline CDR1 and CDR2 sequences are DFQATT and SNEGSKA (reference sequence). The CDR3 consists of 12 residues. V was trimmed by 6 bases and J by 4 bases, leaving 12 bases between them. This chain's CDR3 is CSAREGPYGYTF. CDR3 coding DNA: TGCAGTGCAAGGGAGGGACCCTATGGCTACACCTTC.

At least ten counts were recorded for this clonotype. V gene TRBV13 combines with J gene TRBJ2-7, with 9 bases fitting TRBD1. The CDR3 contains 12 residues. CDR1 and CDR2 (germline): PRHDT, FYEKMQ (reference sequence). J gave up 5 bases and V 6 bases, and 2 bases lay outside the gene matches. The CDR3 spells CASSTGGDEQYF. CDR3 nucleotide sequence: TGTGCCAGCAGTACAGGGGGCGACGAGCAGTACTTC.

The chain has TRBV4-2 and TRBJ2-2; D is uncertain. This CDR3 contains 15 residues. CDR1 and CDR2 from the germline V gene are LGHNA and YNFKEQ. V was clipped by 0 bases and J by 8 bases, with 13 bases between them. The CDR3 loop reads CASSQDHRAWGELFF. The CDR3 bases are TGTGCCAGCAGCCAAGATCATAGGGCCTGGGGGGAGCTGTTTTTT.

A note on this clonotype: A much larger clone lies a single base off, so this may be a read error. V gene TRBV6-2 or TRBV6-3 combines with J gene TRBJ2-5, with 12 bases lining up with TRBD2. The length of the CDR3 is 14 residues. The V gene's germline CDR1 is MNHEY and CDR2 SVGEGT. The CDR3, as DNA: TGTGTCACCAGGACTAGCGGGGTTAGTGAGACCCAGTACTTC. This sequence encodes CVTRTSGVSETQYF.

This clonotype was counted once. The V and J genes are TRBV10-1 and TRBJ1-2; the D is unclear. CDR3 length equals 15 residues. V lost 0 bases, J lost 3 bases, and 11 bases lay in between. The germline V gene encodes CDR1 WNHNN and CDR2 SYGVQD (reference sequence). The CDR3 region is CASSESPAIHYGYTF. In nucleotides, the CDR3 is TGCGCCAGCAGTGAGTCGCCGGCGATCCACTATGGCTACACCTTC.

This clonotype has ten or more counts. The V gene is TRBV12-3 or TRBV12-4, the J gene TRBJ1-1; maybe TRBD1 (5 bases). With 6 bases removed from V and 2 bases from J, the gap between germline ends came to 13 bases. This CDR3 has 14 residues. CDR3 DNA: TGTGCCAGCAGGCCCGGACACGAAAACACTGAAGCTTTCTTT. Translated, it gives CASRPGHENTEAFF.

The chain is built from TRBV9 and TRBJ1-2; possibly TRBD1 for D (6 bases). This CDR3 is 14 amino acids long. The germline V and J ends were trimmed by 4 bases and 9 bases, with 19 bases remaining between them. CDR1 SGDLS and CDR2 YYNGEE come from the germline V gene. This CDR3 reads CASSQDPGASSYTF. CDR3 nucleotide sequence: TGTGCCAGCAGCCAAGACCCAGGGGCATCTAGCTACACCTTC.

This clonotype has only a few counts. V usage is TRBV6-6 and J usage is TRBJ1-1; D gene uncertain. V was clipped by 2 bases and J by 8 bases, with 12 bases between them. The CDR3 length is 13 residues. Per the germline V gene, CDR1 is MNHNY and CDR2 is SVGAGI (reference sequence). The CDR3 protein is CASSYRDGEEAFF. For the CDR3, the DNA is TGTGCCAGCAGTTACAGGGATGGTGAGGAAGCTTTCTTT.

This clonotype was observed a handful of times. One junction end does not reproduce the germline sequence, and a read error may be involved. The gene calls are TRBV9 and TRBJ1-2; D is unclear. CDR1 SGDLS and CDR2 YYNGEE come from the germline V gene. This CDR3 contains 15 residues. The CDR3 spells CASSPRRNANSGYTF. In DNA, the CDR3 is TGTGCCAGCAGCCCCCGAAGGAACGCTAACTCTGGCTACACCTTC.

At least ten counts were recorded for this clonotype. The rearrangement joins TRBV29-1 to TRBJ1-2; the match to TRBD1 covers 7 bases. The germline gives CDR1 SQVTM, CDR2 ANQGSEA. The CDR3 length is 12 residues. The V and J ends lost 8 bases and 2 bases, in that order; junction bases with no gene match: 5. The CDR3 loop reads CSSQTGNYGYTF. The CDR3, as DNA: TGCAGCTCACAGACAGGGAACTATGGCTACACCTTC.

The chain employs TRBV24-1 and TRBJ2-3; 9 nucleotides align to TRBD2. CDR1 and CDR2 (germline): KGHDR, SFDVKD. This CDR3 has 16 amino acids. V lost 3 bases and J lost 0; bases outside the gene matches: 3. Here the CDR3 DNA reads TGTGCCACCAGTGATCGTAGCGGGGGAAGCACAGATACGCAGTATTTT. As protein: CATSDRSGGSTDTQYF.

This clonotype was detected many times. The chain recombines TRBV5-1 with TRBJ2-7; 7 nucleotides match TRBD1. Germline CDR1 and CDR2: SGHRS and YFSETQ. The J segment lost 5 bases and the V segment lost 4 bases, leaving 6 bases of the junction unmatched. This CDR3 region has 13 residues. Here the CDR3 DNA reads TGCGCCAGCAGCCCGGGACAGTCCCACGAGCAGTACTTC. This codes for CASSPGQSHEQYF.